The TCR beta chain under discussion was sequenced for a study of radiation and T cells in renal cell carcinoma. Findings and limits, study-wide: Baseline intratumoral clonotype presence is unknown without pretreatment biopsies.

This CDR3 spans 16 amino acids. With V trimmed by 4 bases and J by 0 bases, 5 bases remained unmatched. The germline gives CDR1 LGHNA, CDR2 YNFKEQ. The assay was immunoSEQ multiplex PCR, and TCRdb's table has in-frame clones only and misses some. The table includes 20,000 to 25,000 clones, around 80% detected once. On this clone: Its antigen is not known.

Time point reported: baseline pretreatment blood. Treatment indicated: 15 Gy SBRT to primary tumor, nephrectomy 4 weeks later. The sample in question was blood, obtained from a patient whose treatment included radiotherapy and nephrectomy. The TCR was taken from a man aged 55 to 70 with renal cell carcinoma. The chain carries TRBV4-2 and TRBJ2-5; 10 bases agree with TRBD2. CDR3 region: CASSPGLAWYQETQYF. The CDR3 region has the DNA TGTGCCAGCAGCCCGGGACTAGCGTGGTACCAAGAGACCCAGTACTTC.